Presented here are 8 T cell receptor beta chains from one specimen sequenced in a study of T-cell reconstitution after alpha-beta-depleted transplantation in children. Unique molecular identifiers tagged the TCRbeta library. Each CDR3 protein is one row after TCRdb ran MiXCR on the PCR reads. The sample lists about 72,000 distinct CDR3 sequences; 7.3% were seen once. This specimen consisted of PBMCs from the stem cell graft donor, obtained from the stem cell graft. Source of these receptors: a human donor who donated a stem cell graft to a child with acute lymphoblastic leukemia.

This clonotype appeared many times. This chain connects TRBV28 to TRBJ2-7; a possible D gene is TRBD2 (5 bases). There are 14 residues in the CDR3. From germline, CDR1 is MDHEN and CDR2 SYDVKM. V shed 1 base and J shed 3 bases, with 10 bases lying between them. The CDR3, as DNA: TGTGCCAGCAGTTTATCCTCAGGAGGCTACGAGCAGTACTTC. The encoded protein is CASSLSSGGYEQYF.

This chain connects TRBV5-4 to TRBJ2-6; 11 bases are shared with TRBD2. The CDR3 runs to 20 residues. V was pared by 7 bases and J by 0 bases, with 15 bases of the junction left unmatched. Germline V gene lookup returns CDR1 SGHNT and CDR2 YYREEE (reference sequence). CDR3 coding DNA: TGTGCCAGCGCTGAGACTAGCGGGGCAGCTTACTTCTCTGGGGCCAACGTCCTGACTTTC. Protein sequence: CASAETSGAAYFSGANVLTF. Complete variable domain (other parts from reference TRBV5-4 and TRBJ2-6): ETGVTQSPTHLIKTRGQQVTLRCSSQSGHNTVSWYQQALGQGPQFIFQYYREEENGRGNFPPRFSGLQFPNYSSELNVNALELDDSALYLCASAETSGAAYFSGANVLTFGAGSRLTVL.

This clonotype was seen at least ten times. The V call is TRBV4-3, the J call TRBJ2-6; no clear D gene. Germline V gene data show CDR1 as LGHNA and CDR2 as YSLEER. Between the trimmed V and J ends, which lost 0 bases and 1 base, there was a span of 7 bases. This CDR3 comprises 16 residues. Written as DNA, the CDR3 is TGCGCCAGCAGCCAAGATATGAGTTCTGGGGCCAACGTCCTGACTTTC. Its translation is CASSQDMSSGANVLTF.

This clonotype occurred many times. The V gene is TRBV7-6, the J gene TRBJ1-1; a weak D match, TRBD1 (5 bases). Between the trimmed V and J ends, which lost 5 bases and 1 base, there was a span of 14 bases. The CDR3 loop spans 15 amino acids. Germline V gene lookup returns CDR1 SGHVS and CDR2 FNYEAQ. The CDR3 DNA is TGTGCCAGCAGCGAGTGGGGCAGGACGAACACTGAAGCTTTCTTT. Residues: CASSEWGRTNTEAFF.

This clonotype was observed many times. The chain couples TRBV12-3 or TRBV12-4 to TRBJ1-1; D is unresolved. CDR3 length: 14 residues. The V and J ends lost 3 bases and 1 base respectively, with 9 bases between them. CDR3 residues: CASSFGQPNTEAFF. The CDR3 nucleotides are TGTGCCAGCAGTTTTGGGCAGCCGAACACTGAAGCTTTCTTT.

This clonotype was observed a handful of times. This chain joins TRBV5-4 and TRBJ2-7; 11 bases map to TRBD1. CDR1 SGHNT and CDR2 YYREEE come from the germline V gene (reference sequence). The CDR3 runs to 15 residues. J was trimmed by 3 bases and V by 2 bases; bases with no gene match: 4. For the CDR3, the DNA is TGTGCCAGCAGCTTATCCGGGACAGGGGGCTACGAGCAGTACTTC. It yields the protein CASSLSGTGGYEQYF.

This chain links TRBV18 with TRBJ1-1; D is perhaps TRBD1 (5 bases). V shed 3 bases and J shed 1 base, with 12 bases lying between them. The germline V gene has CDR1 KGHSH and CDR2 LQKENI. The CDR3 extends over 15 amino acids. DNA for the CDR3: TGTGCCAGCTCACCGCCGGGACGTAAGAACACTGAAGCTTTCTTT. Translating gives CASSPPGRKNTEAFF.

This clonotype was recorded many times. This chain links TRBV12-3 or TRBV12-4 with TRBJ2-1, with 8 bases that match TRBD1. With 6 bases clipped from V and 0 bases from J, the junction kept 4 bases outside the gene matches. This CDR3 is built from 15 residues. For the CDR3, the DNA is TGTGCCAGCAGAAGACAGGGGAGCTCCTACAATGAGCAGTTCTTC. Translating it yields CASRRQGSSYNEQFF.